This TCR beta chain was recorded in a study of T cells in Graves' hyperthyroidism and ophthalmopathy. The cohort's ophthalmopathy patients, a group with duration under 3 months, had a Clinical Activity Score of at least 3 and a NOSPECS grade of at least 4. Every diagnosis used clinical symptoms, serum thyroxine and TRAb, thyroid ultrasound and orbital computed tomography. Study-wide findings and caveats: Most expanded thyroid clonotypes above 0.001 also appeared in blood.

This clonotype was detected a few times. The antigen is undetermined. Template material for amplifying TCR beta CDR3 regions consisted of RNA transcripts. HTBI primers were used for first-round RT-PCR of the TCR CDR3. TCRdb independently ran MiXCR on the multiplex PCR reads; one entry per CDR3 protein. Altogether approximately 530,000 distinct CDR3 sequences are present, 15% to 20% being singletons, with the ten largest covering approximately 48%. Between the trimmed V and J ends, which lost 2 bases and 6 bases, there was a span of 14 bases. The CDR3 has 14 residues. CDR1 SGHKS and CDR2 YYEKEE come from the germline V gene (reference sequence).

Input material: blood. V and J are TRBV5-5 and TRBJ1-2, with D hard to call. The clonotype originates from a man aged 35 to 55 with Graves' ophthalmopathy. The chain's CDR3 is CASSFLSRPDGYTF. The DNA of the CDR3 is TGTGCCAGCAGCTTCCTCTCTCGTCCTGATGGCTACACCTTC. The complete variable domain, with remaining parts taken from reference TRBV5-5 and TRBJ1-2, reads DAGVTQSPTHLIKTRGQQVTLRCSPISGHKSVSWYQQVLGQGPQFIFQYYEKEERGRGNFPDRFSARQFPNYSSELNVNALLLGDSALYLCASSFLSRPDGYTFGSGTRLTVV.